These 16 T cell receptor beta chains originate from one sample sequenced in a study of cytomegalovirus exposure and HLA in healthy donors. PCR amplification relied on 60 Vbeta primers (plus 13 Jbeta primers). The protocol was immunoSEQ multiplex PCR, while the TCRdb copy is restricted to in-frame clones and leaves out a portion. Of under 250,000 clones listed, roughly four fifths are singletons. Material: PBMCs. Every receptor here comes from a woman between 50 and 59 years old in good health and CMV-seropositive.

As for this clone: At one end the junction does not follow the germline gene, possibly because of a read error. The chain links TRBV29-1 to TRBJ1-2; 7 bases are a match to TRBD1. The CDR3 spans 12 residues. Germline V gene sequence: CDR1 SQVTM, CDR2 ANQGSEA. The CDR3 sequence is CSASGTDYGDTF. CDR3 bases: TGCAGCGCCTCCGGGACAGACTATGGCGACACCTTC. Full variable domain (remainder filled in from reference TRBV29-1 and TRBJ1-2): SAVISQKPSRDICQRGTSLTIQCQVDSQVTMMFWYRQQPGQSLTLIATANQGSEATYESGFVIDKFPISRPNLTFSTLTVSNMSPEDSSIYLCSASGTDYGDTFGSGTRLTVV.

The CDR3 here is CASSTRTVPDTQYF. The CDR3 nucleotides read TGTGCCAGCAGCACCCGGACAGTCCCAGATACGCAGTATTTT. The chain uses TRBV9 and TRBJ2-3; D may be TRBD1 (6 bases). Looked up from germline, CDR1 is SGDLS and CDR2 is YYNGEE. This CDR3 comprises 14 residues. V was pared by 4 bases and J by 4 bases, with 13 bases between. Full variable domain (outside the CDR3, taken from reference TRBV9 and TRBJ2-3): DSGVTQTPKHLITATGQRVTLRCSPRSGDLSVYWYQQSLDQGLQFLIQYYNGEERAKGNILERFSAQQFPDLHSELNLSSLELGDSALYFCASSTRTVPDTQYFGPGTRLTVL.

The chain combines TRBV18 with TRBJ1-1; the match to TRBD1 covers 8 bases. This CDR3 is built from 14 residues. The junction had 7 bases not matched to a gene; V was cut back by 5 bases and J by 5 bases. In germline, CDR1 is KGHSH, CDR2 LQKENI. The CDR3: CASSTETGDTEAFF. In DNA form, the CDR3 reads TGTGCCAGCTCAACTGAGACAGGGGATACTGAAGCTTTCTTT. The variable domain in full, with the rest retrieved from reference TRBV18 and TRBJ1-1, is NAGVMQNPRHLVRRRGQEARLRCSPMKGHSHVYWYRQLPEEGLKFMVYLQKENIIDESGMPKERFSAEFPKEGPSILRIQQVVRGDSAAYFCASSTETGDTEAFFGQGTRLTVV.

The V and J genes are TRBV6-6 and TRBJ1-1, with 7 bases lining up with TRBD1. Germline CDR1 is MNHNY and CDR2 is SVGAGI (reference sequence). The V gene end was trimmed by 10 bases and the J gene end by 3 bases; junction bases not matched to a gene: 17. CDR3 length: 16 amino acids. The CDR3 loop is CATKGTPQGDHTEAFF. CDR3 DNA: TGTGCCACCAAGGGCACCCCGCAGGGGGATCACACTGAAGCTTTCTTT.

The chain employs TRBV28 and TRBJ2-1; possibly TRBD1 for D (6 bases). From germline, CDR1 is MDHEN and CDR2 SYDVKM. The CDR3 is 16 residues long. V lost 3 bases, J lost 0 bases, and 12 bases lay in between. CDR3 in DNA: TGTGCCAGCAGTTTCTACAGGGCCAGCTCCTACAATGAGCAGTTCTTC. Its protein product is CASSFYRASSYNEQFF.

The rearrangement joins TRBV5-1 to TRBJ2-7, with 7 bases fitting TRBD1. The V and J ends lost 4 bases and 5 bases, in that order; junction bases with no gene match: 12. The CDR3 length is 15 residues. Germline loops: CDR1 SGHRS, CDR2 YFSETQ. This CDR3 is CASSSRQGNLHEQYF. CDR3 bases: TGCGCCAGCAGCAGTAGACAGGGCAATCTCCACGAGCAGTACTTC.

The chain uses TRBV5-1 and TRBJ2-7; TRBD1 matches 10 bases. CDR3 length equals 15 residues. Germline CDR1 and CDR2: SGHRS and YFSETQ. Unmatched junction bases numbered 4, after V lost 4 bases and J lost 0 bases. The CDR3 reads CASSPGTGDSYEQYF. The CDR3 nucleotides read TGCGCCAGCAGCCCCGGGACAGGGGACTCCTACGAGCAGTACTTC.

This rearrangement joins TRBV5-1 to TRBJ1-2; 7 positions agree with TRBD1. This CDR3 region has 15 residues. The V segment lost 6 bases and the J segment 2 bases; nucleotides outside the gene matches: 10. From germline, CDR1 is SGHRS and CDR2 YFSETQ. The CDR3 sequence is CASTDGQDLNYGYTF. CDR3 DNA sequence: TGCGCCAGCACAGACGGACAGGACCTAAACTATGGCTACACCTTC.

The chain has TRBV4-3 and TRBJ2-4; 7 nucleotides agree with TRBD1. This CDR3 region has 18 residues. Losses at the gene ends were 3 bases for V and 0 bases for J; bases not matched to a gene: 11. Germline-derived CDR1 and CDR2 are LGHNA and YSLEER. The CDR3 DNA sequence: TGCGCCAGCAGCCAGGGATTACAGGGGCGTTCAGCCAAAAACATTCAGTACTTC. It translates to CASSQGLQGRSAKNIQYF.

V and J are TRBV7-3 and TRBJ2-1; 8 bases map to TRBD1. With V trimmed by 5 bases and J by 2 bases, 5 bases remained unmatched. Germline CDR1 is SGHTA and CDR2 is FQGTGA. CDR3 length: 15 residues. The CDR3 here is CASSPRTGTYNEQFF. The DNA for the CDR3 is TGTGCCAGCAGCCCGCGGACAGGGACCTACAATGAGCAGTTCTTC.

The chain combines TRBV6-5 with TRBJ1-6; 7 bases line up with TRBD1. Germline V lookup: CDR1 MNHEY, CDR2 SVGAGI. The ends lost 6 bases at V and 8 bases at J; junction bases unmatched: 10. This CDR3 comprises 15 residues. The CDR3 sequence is CASSRNRGLDSPLHF. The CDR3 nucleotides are TGTGCCAGCAGCCGCAACAGGGGATTGGATTCACCCCTCCACTTT.

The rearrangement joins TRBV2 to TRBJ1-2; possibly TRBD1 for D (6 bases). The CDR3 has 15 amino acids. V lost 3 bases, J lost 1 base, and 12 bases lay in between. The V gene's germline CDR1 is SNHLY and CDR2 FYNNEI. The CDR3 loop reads CASSDDRTHNYGYTF. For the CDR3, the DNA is TGTGCCAGCAGTGACGACAGGACACATAACTATGGCTACACCTTC.

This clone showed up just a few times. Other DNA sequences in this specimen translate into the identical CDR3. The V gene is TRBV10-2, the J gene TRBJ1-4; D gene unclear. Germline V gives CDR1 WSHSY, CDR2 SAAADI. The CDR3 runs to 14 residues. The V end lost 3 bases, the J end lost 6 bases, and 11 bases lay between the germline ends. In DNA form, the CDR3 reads TGCGCCAGCAGTGATCCGAGGGCCGATGAAAAACTGTTTTTT. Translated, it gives CASSDPRADEKLFF.

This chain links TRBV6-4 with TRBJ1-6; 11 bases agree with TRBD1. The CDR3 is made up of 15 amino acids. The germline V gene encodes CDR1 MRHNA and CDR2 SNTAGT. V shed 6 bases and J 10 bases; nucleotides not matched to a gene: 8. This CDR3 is CASRPGQGGLSPLHF. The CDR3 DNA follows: TGTGCCAGCAGGCCGGGACAGGGGGGACTGTCACCCCTCCACTTT.

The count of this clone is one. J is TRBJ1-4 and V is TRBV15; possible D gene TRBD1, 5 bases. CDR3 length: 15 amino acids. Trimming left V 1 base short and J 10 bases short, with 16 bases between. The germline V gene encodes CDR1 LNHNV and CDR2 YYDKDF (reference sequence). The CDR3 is CATSRGGGARSKLFF. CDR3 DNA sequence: TGTGCCACCAGCAGAGGGGGCGGGGCGCGGTCAAAACTGTTTTTT.

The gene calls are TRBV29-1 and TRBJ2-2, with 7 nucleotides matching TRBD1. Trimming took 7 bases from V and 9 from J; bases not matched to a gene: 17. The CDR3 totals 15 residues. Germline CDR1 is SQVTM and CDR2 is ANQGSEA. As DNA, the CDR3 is TGCAGCGCCGCCGGGACAGAACTCGGCCCGAGGGAGCTGTTTTTT. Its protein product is CSAAGTELGPRELFF.